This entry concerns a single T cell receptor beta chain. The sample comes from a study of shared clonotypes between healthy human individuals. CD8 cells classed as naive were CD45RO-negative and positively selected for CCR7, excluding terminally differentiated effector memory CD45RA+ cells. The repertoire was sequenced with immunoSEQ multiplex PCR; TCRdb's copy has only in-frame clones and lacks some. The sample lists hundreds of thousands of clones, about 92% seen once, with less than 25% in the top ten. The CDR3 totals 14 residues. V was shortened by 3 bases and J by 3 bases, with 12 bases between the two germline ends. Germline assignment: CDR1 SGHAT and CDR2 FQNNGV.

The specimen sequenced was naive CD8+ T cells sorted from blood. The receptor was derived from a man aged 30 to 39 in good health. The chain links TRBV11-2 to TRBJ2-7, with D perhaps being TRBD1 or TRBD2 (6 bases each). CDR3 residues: CASSFGGGVYEQYF. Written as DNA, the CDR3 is TGTGCCAGCAGCTTCGGAGGGGGAGTCTACGAGCAGTACTTC. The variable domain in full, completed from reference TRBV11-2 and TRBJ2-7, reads EAGVAQSPRYKIIEKRQSVAFWCNPISGHATLYWYQQILGQGPKLLIQFQNNGVVDDSQLPKDRFSAERLKGVDSTLKIQPAKLEDSAVYLCASSFGGGVYEQYFGPGTRLTVT.